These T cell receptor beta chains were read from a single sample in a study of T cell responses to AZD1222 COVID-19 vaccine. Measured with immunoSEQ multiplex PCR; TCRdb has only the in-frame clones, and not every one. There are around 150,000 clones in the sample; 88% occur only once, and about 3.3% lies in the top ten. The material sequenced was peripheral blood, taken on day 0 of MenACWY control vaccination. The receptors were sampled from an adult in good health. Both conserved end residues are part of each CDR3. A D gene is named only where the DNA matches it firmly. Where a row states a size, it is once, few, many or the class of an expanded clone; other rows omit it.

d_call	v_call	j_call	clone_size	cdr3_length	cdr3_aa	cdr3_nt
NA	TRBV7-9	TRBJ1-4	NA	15	CASSLQVTDGEKLFF	TGTGCCAGCAGCCTACAAGTGACAGACGGCGAAAAACTGTTTTTT
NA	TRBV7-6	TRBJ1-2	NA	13	CASSLGGGDGYTF	TGTGCCAGCAGCTTAGGGGGTGGGGATGGCTACACCTTC
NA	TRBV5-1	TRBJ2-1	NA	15	CASSLGGTGYNEQFF	TGCGCCAGCAGCTTGGGAGGGACTGGCTACAATGAGCAGTTCTTC
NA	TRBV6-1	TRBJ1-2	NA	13	CASSESGTRGYTF	TGTGCCAGCAGTGAATCCGGGACTAGGGGCTACACCTTC
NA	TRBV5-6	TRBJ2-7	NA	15	CASSLGPTGSYEQYF	TGTGCCAGCAGCTTGGGCCCTACCGGGAGCTACGAGCAGTACTTC
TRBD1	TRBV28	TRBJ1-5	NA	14	CASSSGTDSSMGHF	TGTGCCAGCAGTTCCGGGACAGACTCTTCAATGGGGCATTTT
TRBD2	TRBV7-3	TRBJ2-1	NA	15	CASSVTSGSNNEQFF	TGTGCCAGCAGCGTCACTAGCGGGAGTAACAATGAGCAGTTCTTC
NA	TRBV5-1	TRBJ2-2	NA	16	CASSFRAQGNTGELFF	TGCGCCAGCAGCTTCCGGGCCCAGGGTAACACCGGGGAGCTGTTTTTT
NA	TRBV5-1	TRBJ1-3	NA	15	CASSLGRPGGNTIYF	TGCGCCAGCAGCTTGGGAAGGCCAGGGGGAAACACCATATATTTT
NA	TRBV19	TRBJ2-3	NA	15	CASSIGRGRKDTQYF	TGTGCCAGTAGTATCGGTCGGGGGCGGAAAGATACGCAGTATTTT
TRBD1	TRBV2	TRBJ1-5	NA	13	CASSGQGLQPQHF	TGTGCCAGCAGTGGACAGGGGCTCCAGCCCCAGCATTTT
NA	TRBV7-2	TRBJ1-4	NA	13	CASSLVQGQKLFF	TGTGCCAGCAGCTTAGTTCAGGGGCAGAAACTGTTTTTT
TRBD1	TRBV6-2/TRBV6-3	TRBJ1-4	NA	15	CASSYSGQGHEKLFF	TGTGCCAGCAGTTACTCGGGACAGGGTCATGAAAAACTGTTTTTT
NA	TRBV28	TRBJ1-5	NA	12	CASRDGNQPQHF	TGTGCCAGCAGGGACGGCAATCAGCCCCAGCATTTT
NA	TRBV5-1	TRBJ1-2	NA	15	CASSSPGLENYGYTF	TGCGCCAGCAGCTCCCCAGGGTTGGAGAACTATGGCTACACCTTC
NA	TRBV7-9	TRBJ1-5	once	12	CASSLAERPQHF	TGTGCCAGCAGCCTCGCGGAGCGGCCCCAGCATTTT
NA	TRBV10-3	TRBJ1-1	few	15	CAISDSNAGNTEAFF	TGTGCCATCAGTGACTCCAACGCGGGGAACACTGAAGCTTTCTTT
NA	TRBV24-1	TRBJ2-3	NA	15	CATSDLRPGGGTQYF	TGTGCCACCAGTGATTTGAGACCGGGTGGTGGTACGCAGTATTTT
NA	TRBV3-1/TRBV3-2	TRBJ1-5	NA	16	CASSQAQTRGNQPQHF	TGTGCCAGCAGCCAGGCCCAGACAAGGGGTAATCAGCCCCAGCATTTT
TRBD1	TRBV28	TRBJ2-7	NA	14	CASSPGTGIYEQYF	TGTGCCAGCAGTCCCGGGACAGGGATCTACGAGCAGTACTTC
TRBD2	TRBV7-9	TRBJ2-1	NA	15	CASSLVRERSHEQFF	TGTGCCAGCAGCTTAGTGCGGGAGAGATCGCATGAGCAGTTCTTC
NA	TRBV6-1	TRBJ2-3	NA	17	CASSEALQGGLTDTQYF	TGTGCCAGCAGTGAAGCGCTTCAAGGGGGACTCACAGATACGCAGTATTTT
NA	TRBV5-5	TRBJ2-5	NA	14	CASSSASGGETQYF	TGTGCCAGCAGCTCGGCCTCAGGGGGGGAGACCCAGTACTTC
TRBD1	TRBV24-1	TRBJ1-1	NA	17	CATSDRTGGGINTEAFF	TGTGCCACCAGTGATCGGACAGGGGGGGGAATAAACACTGAAGCTTTCTTT
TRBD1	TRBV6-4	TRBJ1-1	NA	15	CASSLGDRKATEAFF	TGTGCCAGCTCCTTGGGGGACAGGAAGGCGACTGAAGCTTTCTTT
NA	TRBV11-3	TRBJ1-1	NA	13	CASTHRVNTEAFF	TGTGCCAGCACCCACAGGGTGAACACTGAAGCTTTCTTT
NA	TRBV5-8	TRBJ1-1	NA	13	CASSEGDGTEAFF	TGTGCCAGCAGCGAGGGGGACGGCACTGAAGCTTTCTTT
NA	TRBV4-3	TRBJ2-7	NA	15	CASSQDHGRVGEQYF	TGCGCCAGCAGCCAAGATCACGGCAGGGTGGGCGAGCAGTACTTC
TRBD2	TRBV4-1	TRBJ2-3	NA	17	CASSQRYGGASQDTQYF	TGCGCCAGCAGCCAAAGATACGGGGGGGCCTCTCAAGATACGCAGTATTTT
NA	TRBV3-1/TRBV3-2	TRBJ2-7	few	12	CASSQADYEQYF	TGTGCCAGCAGCCAAGCGGATTACGAGCAGTACTTC
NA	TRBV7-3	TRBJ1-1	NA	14	CASSPTVGSAEAFF	TGTGCCAGCAGCCCGACAGTGGGTTCCGCTGAAGCTTTCTTT
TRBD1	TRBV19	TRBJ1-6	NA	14	CASRGRGDNSPLHF	TGTGCCAGTCGAGGCAGGGGGGATAATTCACCCCTCCACTTT
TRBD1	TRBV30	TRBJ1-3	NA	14	CAWGGTGAGNTIYF	TGTGCCTGGGGGGGGACAGGGGCTGGAAACACCATATATTTT
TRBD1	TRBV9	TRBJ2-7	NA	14	CASSEGASSYEQYF	TGTGCCAGCAGCGAGGGGGCAAGCTCCTACGAGCAGTACTTC
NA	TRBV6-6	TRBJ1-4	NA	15	CASGGDILNTEKLFF	TGTGCCAGCGGAGGCGACATCTTGAATACAGAAAAACTGTTTTTT
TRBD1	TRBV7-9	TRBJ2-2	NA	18	CASSSPPGTGSNTGELFF	TGTGCCAGCAGCTCCCCACCGGGGACAGGGTCGAACACCGGGGAGCTGTTTTTT
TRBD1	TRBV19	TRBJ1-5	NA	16	CASSAILQGGNQPQHF	TGTGCCAGTAGTGCCATTTTACAGGGGGGCAATCAGCCCCAGCATTTT
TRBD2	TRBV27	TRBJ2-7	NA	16	CASSFRASGSVYEQYF	TGTGCCAGCAGTTTTAGGGCTAGCGGGAGCGTCTACGAGCAGTACTTC
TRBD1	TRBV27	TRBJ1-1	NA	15	CASSSRQGVNTEAFF	TGTGCCAGCAGTTCGCGACAGGGGGTGAACACTGAAGCTTTCTTT
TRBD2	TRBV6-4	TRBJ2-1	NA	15	CASSSGTSGRQGQFF	TGTGCCAGCAGCTCCGGGACTAGCGGGCGTCAGGGCCAGTTCTTC
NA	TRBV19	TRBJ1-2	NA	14	CASSITHSGGGYTF	TGTGCCAGTAGTATAACCCACTCGGGAGGTGGCTACACCTTC
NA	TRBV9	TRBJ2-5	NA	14	CASSVGQGQETQYF	TGTGCCAGCAGCGTAGGGCAGGGCCAAGAGACCCAGTACTTC
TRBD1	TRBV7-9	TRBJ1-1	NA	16	CASSFTPGQGTTEAFF	TGTGCCAGCAGCTTCACCCCGGGACAGGGGACCACTGAAGCTTTCTTT
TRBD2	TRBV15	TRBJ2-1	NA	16	CATSAGRLAGTNEQFF	TGTGCCACCAGCGCAGGGCGACTAGCGGGGACAAATGAGCAGTTCTTC
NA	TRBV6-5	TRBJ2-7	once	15	CASSRHVQGSYEQYF	TGTGCCAGCAGTCGCCACGTACAGGGTTCCTACGAGCAGTACTTC
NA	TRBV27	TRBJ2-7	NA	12	CASRGISYEQYF	TGTGCCAGCAGGGGGATCTCCTACGAGCAGTACTTC
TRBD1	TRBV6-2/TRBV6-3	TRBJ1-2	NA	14	CASSLTGVENGYTF	TGTGCCAGCAGTTTAACAGGGGTAGAAAATGGCTACACCTTC
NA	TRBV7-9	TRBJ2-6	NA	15	CASSLRWGGANVLTF	TGTGCCAGCAGCTTACGTTGGGGGGGGGCCAACGTCCTGACTTTC
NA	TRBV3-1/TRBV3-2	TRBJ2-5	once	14	CASSQEQGWETQYF	TGTGCCAGCAGCCAAGAGCAGGGGTGGGAGACCCAGTACTTC
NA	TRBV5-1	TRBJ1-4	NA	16	CASSSGTQPTNEKLFF	TGCGCCAGCAGCTCTGGGACACAGCCAACTAATGAAAAACTGTTTTTT
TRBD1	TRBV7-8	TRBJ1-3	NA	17	CASSLDSGGTAGNTIYF	TGTGCCAGCAGCTTGGACAGTGGGGGGACAGCTGGAAACACCATATATTTT